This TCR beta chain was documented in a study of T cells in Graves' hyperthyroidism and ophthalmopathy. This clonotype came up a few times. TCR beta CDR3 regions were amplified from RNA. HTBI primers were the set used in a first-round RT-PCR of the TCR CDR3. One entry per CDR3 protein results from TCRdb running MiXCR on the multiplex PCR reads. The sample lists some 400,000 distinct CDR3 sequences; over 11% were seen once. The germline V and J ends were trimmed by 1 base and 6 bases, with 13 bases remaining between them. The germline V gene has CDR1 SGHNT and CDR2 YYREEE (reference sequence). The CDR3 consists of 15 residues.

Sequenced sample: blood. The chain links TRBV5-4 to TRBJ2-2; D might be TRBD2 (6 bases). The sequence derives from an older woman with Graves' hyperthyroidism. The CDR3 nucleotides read TGTGCCAGCAGCTTGAAGGGCGGGGTCGCCGGGGAGCTGTTTTTT. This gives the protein CASSLKGGVAGELFF.